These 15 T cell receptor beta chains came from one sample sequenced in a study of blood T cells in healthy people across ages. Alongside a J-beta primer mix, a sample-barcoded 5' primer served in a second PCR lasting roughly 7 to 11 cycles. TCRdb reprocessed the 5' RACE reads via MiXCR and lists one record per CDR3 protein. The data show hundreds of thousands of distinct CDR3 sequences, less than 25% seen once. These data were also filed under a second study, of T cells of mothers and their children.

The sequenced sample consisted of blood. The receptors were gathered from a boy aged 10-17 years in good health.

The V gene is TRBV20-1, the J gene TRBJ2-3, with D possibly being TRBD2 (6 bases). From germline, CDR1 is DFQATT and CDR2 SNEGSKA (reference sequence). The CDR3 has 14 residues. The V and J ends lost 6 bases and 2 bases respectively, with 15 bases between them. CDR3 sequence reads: CSAESGGVTDTQYF. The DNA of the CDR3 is TGCAGTGCCGAGAGTGGAGGGGTCACAGATACGCAGTATTTT.

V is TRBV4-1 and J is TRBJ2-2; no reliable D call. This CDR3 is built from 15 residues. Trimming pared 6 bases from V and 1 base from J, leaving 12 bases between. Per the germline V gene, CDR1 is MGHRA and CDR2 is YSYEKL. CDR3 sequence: CASSRATGNTGELFF. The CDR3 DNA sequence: TGCGCCAGCAGTCGGGCGACGGGGAACACCGGGGAGCTGTTTTTT.

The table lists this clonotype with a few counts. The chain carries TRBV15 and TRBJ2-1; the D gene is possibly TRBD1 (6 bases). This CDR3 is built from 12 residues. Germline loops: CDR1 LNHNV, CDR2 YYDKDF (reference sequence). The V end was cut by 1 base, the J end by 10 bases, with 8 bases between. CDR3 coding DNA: TGTGCCACCAGCAGAGGGGGGCAAGAGCAGTTCTTC. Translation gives CATSRGGQEQFF.

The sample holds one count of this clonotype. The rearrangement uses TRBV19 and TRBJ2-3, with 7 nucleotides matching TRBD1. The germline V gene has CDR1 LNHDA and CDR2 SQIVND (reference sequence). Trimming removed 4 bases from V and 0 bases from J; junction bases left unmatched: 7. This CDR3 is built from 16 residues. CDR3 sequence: CASSTLRRGSTDTQYF. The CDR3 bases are TGTGCCAGTAGTACACTGCGCAGGGGGAGCACAGATACGCAGTATTTT. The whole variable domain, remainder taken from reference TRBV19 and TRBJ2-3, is DGGITQSPKYLFRKEGQNVTLSCEQNLNHDAMYWYRQDPGQGLRLIYYSQIVNDFQKGDIAEGYSVSREKKESFPLTVTSAQKNPTAFYLCASSTLRRGSTDTQYFGPGTRLTVL.

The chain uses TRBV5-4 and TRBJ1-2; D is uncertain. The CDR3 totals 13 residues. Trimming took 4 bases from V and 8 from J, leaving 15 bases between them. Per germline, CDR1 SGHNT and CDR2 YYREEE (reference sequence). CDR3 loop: CASSLRGSNGYTF. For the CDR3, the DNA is TGTGCCAGCAGCCTCCGGGGATCCAACGGCTACACCTTC.

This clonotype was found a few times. CDR3 nucleotides: TGTGCCAGCAGCTTACCGGGGGGGTGGCGGGACGAGCAGTACTTC. Its protein is CASSLPGGWRDEQYF. The chain uses TRBV28 and TRBJ2-5, with TRBD2 matching over 8 bases. The end of the DNA aligns better with TRBJ2-7, so the J call may be wrong. From germline, CDR1 is MDHEN and CDR2 SYDVKM. This CDR3 has 15 amino acids.

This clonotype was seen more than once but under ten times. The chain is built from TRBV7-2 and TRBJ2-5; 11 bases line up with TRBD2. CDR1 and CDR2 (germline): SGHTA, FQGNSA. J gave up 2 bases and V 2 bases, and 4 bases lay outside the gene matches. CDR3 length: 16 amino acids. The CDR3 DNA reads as TGTGCCAGCAGCTTAAGCCTAGCGGGGGGACAAGAGACCCAGTACTTC. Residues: CASSLSLAGGQETQYF.

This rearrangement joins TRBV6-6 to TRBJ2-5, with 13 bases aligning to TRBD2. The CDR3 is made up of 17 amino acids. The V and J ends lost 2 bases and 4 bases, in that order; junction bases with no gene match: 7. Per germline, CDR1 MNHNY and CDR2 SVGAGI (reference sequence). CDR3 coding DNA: TGTGCCAGCAGTTACCCGGGTCGGACTAGCGGGGGAGAGACCCAGTACTTC. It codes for CASSYPGRTSGGETQYF.

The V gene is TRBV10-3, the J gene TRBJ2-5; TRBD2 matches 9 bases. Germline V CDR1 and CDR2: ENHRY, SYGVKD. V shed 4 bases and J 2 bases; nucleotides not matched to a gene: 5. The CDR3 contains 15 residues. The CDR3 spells CAISGVAGAQETQYF. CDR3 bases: TGTGCCATCAGTGGAGTAGCGGGGGCGCAAGAGACCCAGTACTTC.

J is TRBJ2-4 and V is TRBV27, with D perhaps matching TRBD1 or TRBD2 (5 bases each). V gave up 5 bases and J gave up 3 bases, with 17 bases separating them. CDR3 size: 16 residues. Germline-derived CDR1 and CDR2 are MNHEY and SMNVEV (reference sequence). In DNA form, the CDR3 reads TGTGCCAGCAGTCTTCACCACGGGACGGTCAAAAACATTCAGTACTTC. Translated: CASSLHHGTVKNIQYF.

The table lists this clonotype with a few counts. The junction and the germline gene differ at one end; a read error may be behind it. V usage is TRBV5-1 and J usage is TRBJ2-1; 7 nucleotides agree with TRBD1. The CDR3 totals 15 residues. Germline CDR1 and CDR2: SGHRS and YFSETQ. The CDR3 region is CASSLGDRDYNEQFF. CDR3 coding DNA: TGTGCCAGCAGCTTGGGGGACAGAGACTACAATGAGCAGTTCTTC.

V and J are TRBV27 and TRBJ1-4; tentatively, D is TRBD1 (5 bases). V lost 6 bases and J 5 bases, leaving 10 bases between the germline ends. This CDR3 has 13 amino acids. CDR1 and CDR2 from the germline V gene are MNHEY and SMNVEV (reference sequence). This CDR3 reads CASRQRTNEKLFF. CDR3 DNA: TGTGCCAGCAGACAACGGACAAATGAAAAACTGTTTTTT.

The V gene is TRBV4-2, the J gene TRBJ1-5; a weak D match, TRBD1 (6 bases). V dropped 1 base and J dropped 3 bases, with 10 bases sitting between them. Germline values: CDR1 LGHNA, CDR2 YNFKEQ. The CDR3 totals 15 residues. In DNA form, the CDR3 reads TGTGCCAGCAGCCAAGGGGGGGGCCTCAATCAGCCCCAGCATTTT. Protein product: CASSQGGGLNQPQHF.

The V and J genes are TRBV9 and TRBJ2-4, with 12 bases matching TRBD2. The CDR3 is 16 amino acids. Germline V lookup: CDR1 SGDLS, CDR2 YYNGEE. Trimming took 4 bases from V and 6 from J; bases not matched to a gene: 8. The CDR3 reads CASSPRTSGVGNIQYF. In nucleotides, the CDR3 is TGTGCCAGCAGCCCCCGGACTAGCGGGGTCGGAAACATTCAGTACTTC.

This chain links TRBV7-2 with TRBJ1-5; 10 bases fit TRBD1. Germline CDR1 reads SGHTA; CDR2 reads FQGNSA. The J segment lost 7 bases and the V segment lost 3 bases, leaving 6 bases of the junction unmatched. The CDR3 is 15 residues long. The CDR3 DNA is TGTGCCAGCAGCTTCCCGGGACAGGGGACGCAGCCCCAGCATTTT. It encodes CASSFPGQGTQPQHF.